Listed below are T cell receptor beta chains from one sample, sequenced in a study of cytotoxic CD8 clonotypes in ibrutinib-treated CLL. Assay used: immunoSEQ multiplex PCR; TCRdb lists only in-frame clones, some missing. The table includes around 27,000 clones, 45% to 60% detected once. This specimen was PBMCs, taken before ibrutinib treatment. The source of these receptors is a human donor with chronic lymphocytic leukemia. CDR3s include the opening cysteine and the closing phenylalanine or tryptophan. D genes are given only for firm matches. The size field is filled for only some rows; it gives once, few, many or a size class.

size	V	D	J	DNA	CDR3
.	TRBV13	.	TRBJ1-2	TGTGCCAGCAGCTCGGCGCTCGGTTCGATTCTTAACTATGGCTACACCTTC	CASSSALGSILNYGYTF
few	TRBV6-5	.	TRBJ1-4	TGTGCCAGCAGTTACTCAGGGTTTGGTGAAAAACTGTTTTTT	CASSYSGFGEKLFF
.	TRBV5-6	TRBD1	TRBJ2-1	TGTGCCAGCAGTACGGACAGGAGCTCCTACAATGAGCAGTTCTTC	CASSTDRSSYNEQFF
once	TRBV11-3	.	TRBJ2-7	TGTGCCAGCAGCAAGGGGGGACCCTCCTACGAGCAGTACTTC	CASSKGGPSYEQYF
.	TRBV5-8	.	TRBJ2-7	TGTGCCAGCAGCTTGGAACCCCTTATGGCCTACGAGCAGTACTTC	CASSLEPLMAYEQYF
.	TRBV7-6	.	TRBJ1-4	TGTGCCAGCAGCTTTGGTACAGGGCCCGAAAAACTGTTTTTT	CASSFGTGPEKLFF
few	TRBV4-1	TRBD2	TRBJ2-3	TGCGCCAGCAGCCCCCGAGGGTTACTAGCGGGGCACACAGATACGCAGTATTTT	CASSPRGLLAGHTDTQYF
.	TRBV7-9	.	TRBJ1-1	TGTGCCAGCAGTTTGCGGGGGGCGCGGACTGAAGCTTTCTTT	CASSLRGARTEAFF
.	TRBV28	.	TRBJ2-6	TGTGCCAGCAGGGGGGTTTCGGCGGGGGCCAACGTCCTGACTTTC	CASRGVSAGANVLTF
.	TRBV9	.	TRBJ1-5	TGTGCCAGCAGCGTAGGAAATAGCAATCAGCCCCAGCATTTT	CASSVGNSNQPQHF
.	TRBV9	TRBD2	TRBJ2-3	TGTGCCAGCAGCCATGGACTAGCCACAGATACGCAGTATTTT	CASSHGLATDTQYF
few	TRBV28	TRBD2	TRBJ2-7	TGTGCCAGCAGCGGGGGGTACGAGCAGTACTTC	CASSGGYEQYF
.	TRBV7-9	.	TRBJ1-1	TGTGCCAGCAGCTTTGCCATGAACACTGAAGCTTTCTTT	CASSFAMNTEAFF
.	TRBV5-1	.	TRBJ2-7	TGCGCCAGCAGCTTGGTTTGGCAACGAGCCCCCTACGAGCAGTACTTC	CASSLVWQRAPYEQYF
.	TRBV5-6	.	TRBJ2-3	TGTGCCAGCAGCTTAAAAATGCTAGTCGATACAGATACGCAGTATTTT	CASSLKMLVDTDTQYF
.	TRBV29-1	.	TRBJ2-7	TGCAGCGTTGACCGGGGCCACGAGCAGTACTTC	CSVDRGHEQYF
few	TRBV15	.	TRBJ2-5	TGTGCCACCAGCAGGGCTGGGGGCCAAGAGACCCAGTACTTC	CATSRAGGQETQYF
.	TRBV5-1	TRBD1	TRBJ2-2	TGCGCCAGCAGCAGGGACAGTCCTGTCGGGGAGCTGTTTTTT	CASSRDSPVGELFF
few	TRBV5-8	.	TRBJ1-5	TGTGCCAGCAGCTTCCGAGGGGGGTGGAGCAATCAGCCCCAGCATTTT	CASSFRGGWSNQPQHF
once	TRBV4-1	.	TRBJ2-7	TGCGCCAGCAGCCAAGATGGAGGGACATACGAGCAGTACTTC	CASSQDGGTYEQYF
.	TRBV21-1	.	TRBJ2-7	TGTGCCAGCAGCCGTAGGGGGGCCATTTGTGACGAGCAGTACTTC	CASSRRGAICDEQYF
.	TRBV9	TRBD1	TRBJ2-7	TGTGCCGGATCACCGGGACAGGGTCCCCACGAGCAGTACTTC	CAGSPGQGPHEQYF
medium-sized	TRBV12-5	.	TRBJ1-5	TGTGCTAGTGGTTTGGGGACAGTTAGCAATCAGCCCCAGCATTTT	CASGLGTVSNQPQHF
few	TRBV19	.	TRBJ1-2	TGTGCCAGTAGAGGGACACCTTCCTATGGCTACACCTTC	CASRGTPSYGYTF
.	TRBV28	TRBD1	TRBJ2-7	TGTGCCAGCAGTTCACAGGGGTCGTGGGAGCAGTACTTC	CASSSQGSWEQYF
.	TRBV29-1	TRBD1	TRBJ1-4	TGCAGCGCCACACCGGGACAGGGGAGGATCGGTGAAAAACTGTTTTTT	CSATPGQGRIGEKLFF
.	TRBV29-1	.	TRBJ2-1	TGCAGCTTTTCGACGCATGGGAATGAGCAGTTCTTC	CSFSTHGNEQFF
few	TRBV5-1	TRBD2	TRBJ2-1	TGCGCCAGCAGCTTGGCAGGGCGGGGGGACAATGAGCAGTTCTTC	CASSLAGRGDNEQFF
medium-sized	TRBV4-1	.	TRBJ1-1	TGCGCCAGAACCCCATGGGGGGGAAAAGCTTTCTTT	CARTPWGGKAFF
few	TRBV19	.	TRBJ2-7	TGTGCCAGTAGCATCGCGCCAGGGGACTACGAGCAGTACTTC	CASSIAPGDYEQYF
few	TRBV21-1	.	TRBJ1-1	TGTGCCAGCAGCAACGGGTGGCAGGTGCGGGGGAACACTGAAGCTTTCTTT	CASSNGWQVRGNTEAFF
.	TRBV13	.	TRBJ2-2	TGTGCCAGCAGCCCGAATACCGTGAACACCGGGGAGCTGTTTTTT	CASSPNTVNTGELFF
.	TRBV5-1	.	TRBJ1-4	TGCGCCAGCAGCTTGGGCAAACAGGCTGTTTATCCGGGTAGGGAAAAACTGTTTTTT	CASSLGKQAVYPGREKLFF
.	TRBV28	TRBD1	TRBJ1-5	TGTGCCAGCAGTCCGTACAGGGGTAGCAATCAGCCCCAGCATTTT	CASSPYRGSNQPQHF
few	TRBV7-3	.	TRBJ2-3	TGTGCCAGCAGCTTAAGGGGCCGCGGGACGCACACAGATACGCAGTATTTT	CASSLRGRGTHTDTQYF
.	TRBV6-5	TRBD1	TRBJ2-7	TGTGCCAGCTTAAAACAGGGGGCCTACGAGCAGTACTTC	CASLKQGAYEQYF
.	TRBV11-1	.	TRBJ2-7	TGTGCCAGCAGCTTAGGGGGGCGTCTTGACGAGCAGTACTTC	CASSLGGRLDEQYF
.	TRBV2	.	TRBJ1-1	TGTGCCAGCCTCATCGGGACCTACTATGAAGCTTTCTTT	CASLIGTYYEAFF
.	TRBV5-1	TRBD1	TRBJ2-7	TGCGCCAGCAACAACCCGACAGGGGGAATCGACGAGCAGTACTTC	CASNNPTGGIDEQYF
.	TRBV7-9	.	TRBJ2-7	TGTGCCAGCAGCTTAACTTCCGGCGGTATCCCCCCCTACGAGCAGTACTTC	CASSLTSGGIPPYEQYF
.	TRBV27	.	TRBJ1-1	TGTGCCAGCAGTAAAACAACCGGCACTGAAGCTTTCTTT	CASSKTTGTEAFF
.	TRBV29-1	.	TRBJ2-3	TGCAGCGCCCACTTATTCTCAGATACGCAGTATTTT	CSAHLFSDTQYF
.	TRBV19	.	TRBJ1-1	TGTGCCAGTAGCGAGGGACCGTCGAACACTGAAGCTTTCTTT	CASSEGPSNTEAFF